These 23 T cell receptor beta chains share one sample of origin, sequenced in a study of blood T cell repertoires in COVID-19. Assay: immunoSEQ multiplex PCR; the TCRdb copy retains only in-frame clones and omits some. The data show 300,000 to 350,000 clones, roughly 89% seen once. Sequencing was performed on peripheral blood. These receptors came from a woman between 18 and 29 years old who had recovered from COVID-19.

The chain uses TRBV19 and TRBJ2-7; weak D call: TRBD1 (6 bases). The germline V and J ends were trimmed by 5 bases and 0 bases, with 17 bases remaining between them. CDR3 length equals 16 residues. Germline V gene sequence: CDR1 LNHDA, CDR2 SQIVND (reference sequence). CDR3 nucleotides: TGTGCCAGTAGTGCCCAGGGGCCCTCCTCCTCCTACGAGCAGTACGTC. This codes for CASSAQGPSSSYEQYV.

This clone was picked up one time. V gene TRBV7-6 combines with J gene TRBJ1-6, with 9 bases that match TRBD1. V lost 4 bases, J lost 5 bases, and 3 bases stayed unmatched. The germline CDR1 and CDR2 sequences are SGHVS and FNYEAQ. The CDR3 runs 15 residues. CDR3 residues: CASSSGTGNNSPLHF. The DNA of the CDR3 is TGTGCCAGCAGCTCCGGGACAGGGAATAATTCACCCCTCCACTTT.

The chain has TRBV6-6 and TRBJ2-1; TRBD2 matches at 7 bases. Germline CDR1 is MNHNY and CDR2 is SVGAGI (reference sequence). J gave up 7 bases and V 2 bases, and 8 bases lay outside the gene matches. The CDR3 loop spans 15 amino acids. The CDR3 bases are TGTGCCAGCAGTTACCCCCGGACTAGTTTGAATGAGCAGTTCTTC. It encodes CASSYPRTSLNEQFF.

This chain joins TRBV5-1 and TRBJ2-1; tentatively, D is TRBD2 (6 bases). The CDR3 has 16 amino acids. In germline, CDR1 is SGHRS, CDR2 YFSETQ. With 1 base removed from V and 4 bases from J, the gap between germline ends came to 15 bases. CDR3 protein: CASSLLPGASYNEQFF. For the CDR3, the DNA is TGCGCCAGCAGCTTGCTGCCGGGAGCTTCATACAATGAGCAGTTCTTC.

The chain links TRBV7-9 to TRBJ1-3; TRBD1 aligns across 8 bases. Germline-derived CDR1 and CDR2 are SEHNR and FQNEAQ (reference sequence). Losses at the gene ends were 5 bases for V and 7 bases for J; bases not matched to a gene: 16. CDR3 length equals 17 residues. In nucleotides, the CDR3 is TGTGCCAGCAGCCGATTAAGTGGACAGGGTAAATTCAACACCATATATTTT. It specifies CASSRLSGQGKFNTIYF. The full variable domain, in which reference TRBV7-9 and TRBJ1-3 provide the parts outside the CDR3, is DTGVSQNPRHKITKRGQNVTFRCDPISEHNRLYWYRQTLGQGPEFLTYFQNEAQLEKSRLLSDRFSAERPKGSFSTLEIQRTEQGDSAMYLCASSRLSGQGKFNTIYFGEGSWLTVV.

The V call is TRBV19, the J call TRBJ1-2; the D is unclear. Germline values: CDR1 LNHDA, CDR2 SQIVND (reference sequence). CDR3 length equals 13 residues. Trimming took 8 bases from V and 0 from J, leaving 10 bases between them. The CDR3 reads CASSPNSNYGYTF. The CDR3 nucleotides read TGTGCCAGTTCGCCTAATTCTAACTATGGCTACACCTTC.

The genes are TRBV3-1 (or the pseudogene TRBV3-2) and TRBJ1-1; 8 bases align to TRBD1. This CDR3 spans 14 amino acids. Looked up from germline, CDR1 is LGHDT and CDR2 is YNNKEL (reference sequence). The V and J ends lost 1 base and 5 bases, in that order; junction bases with no gene match: 3. The CDR3 DNA sequence: TGTGCCAGCAGCCAAGGGACAGGGATTACTGAAGCTTTCTTT. Translation gives CASSQGTGITEAFF.

The chain has TRBV3-1 (or the pseudogene TRBV3-2) and TRBJ1-2, with D perhaps matching TRBD1 (6 bases). The CDR3 consists of 16 residues. Per the germline V gene, CDR1 is LGHDT and CDR2 is YNNKEL (reference sequence). V was cut by 0 bases and J by 1 base, with 12 bases left in between. This CDR3 is CASSQDWGQLNYGYTF. The CDR3 bases are TGTGCCAGCAGCCAAGATTGGGGGCAGCTTAACTATGGCTACACCTTC.

This clone was picked up one time. The CDR3 is CASAGDLGNTIYF. The CDR3 region has the DNA TGTGCCAGCGCGGGCGACTTAGGAAACACCATATATTTT. This chain uses TRBV18 with TRBJ1-3, with unresolved D. Germline V lookup: CDR1 KGHSH, CDR2 LQKENI. This CDR3 region has 13 residues. V lost 8 bases to trimming and J lost 4 bases, with 12 bases between them.

This chain connects TRBV18 to TRBJ2-7; the match to TRBD2 covers 10 bases. CDR1 is KGHSH, CDR2 LQKENI, per germline. The CDR3 is 18 amino acids. After removal of 2 bases from V and 3 bases from J, the junction contained 13 bases not matched to a gene. Written as DNA, the CDR3 is TGTGCCAGCTCACCAGTACCCCTTTGGACTAGCGGTAACTACGAGCAGTACGTC. It specifies CASSPVPLWTSGNYEQYV.

The chain combines TRBV10-3 with TRBJ2-7, with 12 bases aligning to TRBD2. The CDR3 spans 18 residues. V trimming: 0 bases; J trimming: 3 bases; junction bases outside the gene matches: 9. Germline CDR1 reads ENHRY; CDR2 reads SYGVKD. The CDR3 reads CAISESTRTSGNNYEQYV. Written as DNA, the CDR3 is TGTGCCATCAGTGAGTCGACCCGGACTAGCGGGAACAACTACGAGCAGTACGTC.

The gene calls are TRBV12-5 and TRBJ2-1; 11 positions match TRBD2. Germline assignment: CDR1 LGHNT and CDR2 FRNRAP. There are 16 residues in the CDR3. V was clipped by 3 bases and J by 8 bases; unmatched bases: 9. The CDR3 spells CASGLLTSGINYEQFF. CDR3 coding DNA: TGTGCTAGTGGTTTACTGACTAGCGGGATCAACTATGAGCAGTTCTTC.

This sequence joins TRBV6-4 and TRBJ2-1; TRBD2 agrees at 12 bases. The germline gives CDR1 MRHNA, CDR2 SNTAGT. This CDR3 has 17 amino acids. Trimming at V came to 9 bases and at J to 7 bases, leaving 16 bases not matched to a gene. In nucleotides, the CDR3 is TGTGCCAGATCACCGGGACTAGCGGGCCTACGGATTAATGAGCAGTTCTTC. It yields the protein CARSPGLAGLRINEQFF.

V is TRBV14 and J is TRBJ2-2; 9 positions agree with TRBD1. CDR1 SGHDN and CDR2 FVKESK come from the germline V gene. This CDR3 comprises 16 residues. J gave up 5 bases and V 0 bases, and 4 bases lay outside the gene matches. The DNA of the CDR3 is TGTGCCAGCAGCCAAGATAAAGGGACAGGGACCGGGGAGCTGTTTTTT. Protein: CASSQDKGTGTGELFF.

The chain has TRBV6-5 and TRBJ2-3; D uncertain. Germline V lookup: CDR1 MNHEY, CDR2 SVGAGI. The length of the CDR3 is 13 residues. Trimming cost V 6 bases and J 3 bases, with 10 bases left between them. DNA of the CDR3: TGTGCCAGCAGGGCCCTCAGGACAGATACGCAGTATTTT. This sequence encodes CASRALRTDTQYF.

V and J are TRBV7-2 and TRBJ1-5, with 7 bases matching TRBD1. Germline CDR1 reads SGHTA; CDR2 reads FQGNSA. This CDR3 comprises 18 residues. The V segment lost 2 bases and the J segment 9 bases; nucleotides outside the gene matches: 19. This chain's CDR3 is CASSLKAGGWSGQGPQHF. The CDR3 DNA follows: TGTGCCAGCAGCTTAAAGGCAGGGGGATGGTCGGGCCAAGGGCCCCAGCATTTT.

The chain recombines TRBV9 with TRBJ1-5; TRBD1 might be the D (6 bases). CDR1 is SGDLS and CDR2 is YYNGEE in the germline V gene. Between the trimmed V and J ends, which lost 3 bases and 3 bases, there was a span of 16 bases. The CDR3 is 16 residues long. The CDR3 DNA reads TGTGCCAGCAGCGCTCGGGACATGGGGGCCAATCAGCCCCAGCATTTT. It specifies CASSARDMGANQPQHF.

The rearrangement uses TRBV5-1 and TRBJ1-1; 7 bases fit TRBD1. The CDR3 extends over 16 amino acids. The J segment lost 6 bases and the V segment lost 3 bases, leaving 14 bases of the junction unmatched. Germline CDR1 and CDR2: SGHRS and YFSETQ. DNA for the CDR3: TGCGCCAGCAGCTCGGGACAGTACCGACGGCCGGCTGAAGCTTTCTTT. This translates into CASSSGQYRRPAEAFF.

The chain employs TRBV19 and TRBJ1-5; D ambiguous. The CDR3 totals 15 residues. Trimming stripped 0 bases from V and 0 bases from J, with 6 bases between. Per germline, CDR1 LNHDA and CDR2 SQIVND (reference sequence). Here the CDR3 DNA reads TGTGCCAGTAGTATAGACGACTATAGCAATCAGCCCCAGCATTTT. Its protein product is CASSIDDYSNQPQHF. Looking up the rest from reference TRBV19 and TRBJ1-5 gives the full variable domain: DGGITQSPKYLFRKEGQNVTLSCEQNLNHDAMYWYRQDPGQGLRLIYYSQIVNDFQKGDIAEGYSVSREKKESFPLTVTSAQKNPTAFYLCASSIDDYSNQPQHFGDGTRLSIL.

The genes are TRBV27 and TRBJ1-1; possibly TRBD1 for D (6 bases). CDR1 MNHEY and CDR2 SMNVEV come from the germline V gene (reference sequence). V dropped 0 bases and J dropped 1 base, with 12 bases sitting between them. The CDR3 loop spans 16 amino acids. CDR3 nucleotide sequence: TGTGCCAGCAGTTTATCCCATCGGGACAAGAACACTGAAGCTTTCTTT. This codes for CASSLSHRDKNTEAFF.

This chain connects TRBV5-4 to TRBJ1-1; D perhaps matches TRBD1 (5 bases). The CDR3 runs 15 residues. Trimming removed 4 bases at V and 4 bases at J, with 17 bases between. The V gene's germline CDR1 is SGHNT and CDR2 YYREEE (reference sequence). As DNA, the CDR3 is TGTGCCAGCAGCCCCACGGGTCGCAGGGTCACTGAAGCTTTCTTT. Translation: CASSPTGRRVTEAFF.

This clone was observed a few times. This rearrangement joins TRBV4-1 to TRBJ2-5, with a possible D match to TRBD1 (7 bases). The CDR3 spans 15 residues. V lost 2 bases to trimming and J lost 2 bases, with 12 bases between them. Germline V gives CDR1 MGHRA, CDR2 YSYEKL. CDR3 in amino acids: CASSQKAGQQETQYF. DNA for the CDR3: TGCGCCAGCAGCCAAAAGGCGGGACAGCAAGAGACCCAGTACTTC.

This clone was seen a handful of times. V and J are TRBV6-5 and TRBJ2-7; D might be TRBD1 (5 bases). The germline V and J ends were trimmed by 5 bases and 6 bases, with 17 bases remaining between them. The CDR3 sequence is 14 residues long. Germline CDR1 and CDR2: MNHEY and SVGAGI. The CDR3 coding sequence is TGTGCCAGCAGTCGAGGAACCGCCCAGGGCGAGCAGTACGTC. The encoded protein is CASSRGTAQGEQYV.